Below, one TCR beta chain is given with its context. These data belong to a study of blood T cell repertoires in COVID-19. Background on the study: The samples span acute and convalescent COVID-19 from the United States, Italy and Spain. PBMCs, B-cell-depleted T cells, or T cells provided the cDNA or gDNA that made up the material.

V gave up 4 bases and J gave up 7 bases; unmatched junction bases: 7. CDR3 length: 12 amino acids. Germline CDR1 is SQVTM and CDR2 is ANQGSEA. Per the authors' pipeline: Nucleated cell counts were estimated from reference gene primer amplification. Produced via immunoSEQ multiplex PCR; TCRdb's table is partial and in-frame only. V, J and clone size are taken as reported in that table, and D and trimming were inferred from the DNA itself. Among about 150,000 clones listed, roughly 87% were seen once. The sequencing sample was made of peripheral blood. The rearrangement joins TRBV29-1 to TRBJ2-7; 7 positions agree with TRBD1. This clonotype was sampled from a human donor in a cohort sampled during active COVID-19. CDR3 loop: CSVAIGGYEQYF. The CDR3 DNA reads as TGCAGCGTTGCAATAGGGGGCTATGAGCAGTACTTC.